This TCR beta chain comes out of a study of TIL therapy for anti-PD-1-resistant metastatic lung cancer. Whole-study results and caveats: Many TIL product clones were absent from baseline tumor, suggesting clonal contraction.

V lost 1 base and J lost 1, with 5 bases in between. Germline CDR1 and CDR2: SGHTA and FQGNSA. This CDR3 is 14 amino acids long. This was the immunoSEQ v3 assay. The table came from immunoSEQ multiplex PCR; TCRdb's copy has only in-frame clones and leaves some out. The table includes around 26,000 clones, roughly 69% detected once. The time point here: pre-treatment sample, taken before nivolumab and TIL therapy. Tumor tissue came from excised metastases, mostly pleural nodules or supraclavicular lymph nodes. Progressing patients received lymphodepletion, expanded TIL infusion and IL-2. Enrollment ran from late 2017 to January 2020. This clone occurred a few times. As yet, its antigen is unknown.

The specimen was tumor tissue, collected at baseline. The sequence was collected from a woman between 30 and 79 years old with non-small cell lung cancer. The V gene is TRBV7-2, the J gene TRBJ1-5; D unresolved. The CDR3 DNA reads TGTGCCAGCAGCTTAGTAGGGAGCAATCAGCCCCAGCATTTT. Amino acid sequence: CASSLVGSNQPQHF.